This entry describes one T cell receptor beta chain. The data stem from a study of blood T cell repertoires in COVID-19. For the study at large: Researchers got acute and convalescent COVID-19 samples from the United States, Italy and Spain. T cells, B-cell-depleted T cells, or PBMCs supplied cDNA or gDNA.

Original processing notes: How many nucleated cells were present was estimated from reference gene primer amplification. Sequencing was performed with immunoSEQ multiplex PCR; in TCRdb, only in-frame clones are kept and a portion is missing. V and J calls and clone size are those listed in that table; D and trimming were worked out from the DNA. Altogether around 300,000 clones are present, 88% being singletons, with the ten largest covering roughly 4%. Trimming removed 3 bases at V and 1 base at J, with 12 bases between. Germline V gives CDR1 MDHEN, CDR2 SYDVKM. The CDR3 length is 15 residues. This TCR derives from a woman aged 45 to 65 with active or convalescent COVID-19. The sequenced sample consisted of peripheral blood. The chain combines TRBV28 with TRBJ1-1; D gene ambiguous. As DNA, the CDR3 is TGTGCCAGCAGTTTGGGTACAGTTCAGAACACTGAAGCTTTCTTT. Protein sequence: CASSLGTVQNTEAFF.